This entry features one TCR beta chain sequence. Its antigen target is currently unknown. Base qualities are not at hand, and no much larger clone is one base apart. This entry is derived from a study of blood T cell repertoires in COVID-19 (TCRdb year 2020). As for the study more broadly: Samples from collaborators originated in the United States, Italy and Spain and spanned both the acute and convalescent phases of COVID-19. Samples were obtained from the ongoing ImmuneRACE study (first 160 participants) and from 1,254 subjects provided by 6 global collaborators. The repertoires were released in a freely available public database meant as a resource for research on the immune response to SARS-CoV-2. The material from the prospective study consisted of cDNA or gDNA derived from T cells, B-cell-depleted T cells, or PBMCs. Nearly every sample came with metadata listing a de-identified subject ID, COVID-19 status, age in years and sex. Where HLA class I and class II types were available, the types were taken from metadata supplied by the sample provider, not from assay-based typing. Deeply sampled blood TCRbeta repertoires from subjects exposed to, actively infected with, or recovered from COVID-19 were included in the dataset. Study-wide findings and limitations: The amount of clinical and demographic metadata varied by source and participant and was provided uncurated.

Whole blood was collected in K2EDTA tubes by collaborating institutions according to the institutions' own protocols. For TCRbeta analysis, collaborators shipped samples in one of three forms: frozen whole blood, isolated PBMCs, or DNA extracted from either of those sample types. TCRbeta CDR3 regions were amplified from genomic DNA by means of the immunoSEQ Assay, a bias-controlled multiplex PCR. On the authors' methods: Nucleated cell counts per sample were estimated from amplification of reference gene primers within the assay. Sequence reads were collapsed and filtered to measure the absolute abundance of every unique TCRbeta CDR3 rearrangement. For each sample, productive Simpson clonality was calculated as the square root of Simpson's diversity index over productive rearrangements. Imported from immuneACCESS, the table was reduced by TCRdb to in-frame sequences with V and J called. These copies leave out some clones; in studies compared against another copy, an unresolved V gene accounts for under half, and the cause of the remainder is not known. V, J and clone size are taken as reported in that table, and D and trimming were inferred from the DNA itself. Across this sample there are 15,000 to 20,000 clones, with 93% seen only once. The ten largest clones add up to 5.7% of the sample.

Cut back by 5 bases and 0 bases, the V and J ends lie 5 bases apart. Counted from cysteine to phenylalanine, this CDR3 has 12 amino acids. Only the CDR3 DNA stays, 36 bases, in frame from base 1. The germline V gene specifies SGHTA as CDR1 and FQGNSA as CDR2. The sequenced sample was peripheral blood. The chain is assembled from TRBV7-2 and TRBJ2-7; confidence is insufficient to name the D gene. This receptor was taken from a human donor in a cohort sampled during active COVID-19. The CDR3 amino acid sequence is: CASSPNSYEQYF. The DNA reads TGTGCCAGCAGCCCCAACTCCTACGAGCAGTACTTC.